Listed here are 21 T cell receptor beta chains from one sample, sequenced in a study of shared clonotypes between healthy human individuals. This table comes from immunoSEQ multiplex PCR, and its TCRdb copy is limited to in-frame clones, with some not included. The sample includes a few million clones, around nine tenths of them seen just once. Input material: naive CD4+ T cells sorted from blood. The subset denotes: CD45RA+ positively selected. These TCRs come from a man aged 18 to 29 in good health.

The CDR3 spells CATLAGFGYNEQFF. In DNA, the CDR3 is TGTGCCACCTTAGCGGGGTTCGGGTACAATGAGCAGTTCTTC. This chain uses TRBV10-3 with TRBJ2-1, with TRBD2 identical over 8 bases. This CDR3 has 14 amino acids. V gave up 10 bases and J gave up 4 bases; unmatched junction bases: 9. Germline CDR1 ENHRY, CDR2 SYGVKD.

The gene calls are TRBV7-3 and TRBJ1-5; D may be TRBD1 (6 bases). V lost 9 bases and J 0 bases, leaving 12 bases between the germline ends. CDR3 length equals 14 residues. CDR1 is SGHTA, CDR2 FQGTGA, per germline. CDR3 DNA sequence: TGTGCCAGGCGAGGGGGGTATAGCAATCAGCCCCAGCATTTT. Residues: CARRGGYSNQPQHF.

This chain links TRBV2 with TRBJ2-5; D remains unclear. The CDR3 is 12 residues long. The V end lost 6 bases, the J end lost 5 bases, and 10 bases lay between the germline ends. CDR1 SNHLY and CDR2 FYNNEI come from the germline V gene. This CDR3 is CASRRAIETQYF. CDR3 nucleotides: TGTGCCAGCAGACGGGCCATTGAGACCCAGTACTTC.

Of note for this clone: The same CDR3 is also encoded by other DNA sequences in this sample. The chain links TRBV5-4 to TRBJ1-2; 9 nucleotides agree with TRBD1. The CDR3 spans 12 residues. Germline assignment: CDR1 SGHNT and CDR2 YYREEE (reference sequence). The trim removed 5 bases at V and 5 bases at J, leaving 1 base unmatched. The CDR3 region has the DNA TGTGCCAGCAGTGACAGGGGGTATGGCTACACCTTC. Translation: CASSDRGYGYTF.

J is TRBJ1-1 and V is TRBV30; no clear D gene. The CDR3 has 11 residues. Trimming took off 7 bases at V and 4 bases at J, with 10 bases between the two ends. Germline CDR1 GTSNPN, CDR2 SVGIG (reference sequence). CDR3 in DNA: TGTGCCTACGCCGGCCTCACTGAAGCTTTCTTT. Protein sequence: CAYAGLTEAFF.

The chain has TRBV6-6 and TRBJ1-2; perhaps TRBD1 as D (6 bases). Trimming cost V 6 bases and J 5 bases, with 22 bases left between them. Germline V CDR1 and CDR2: MNHNY, SVGAGI (reference sequence). The CDR3 has 16 residues. This chain's CDR3 is CASRDRSSGERYGYTF. CDR3 nucleotide sequence: TGTGCCAGCAGAGACAGGTCATCCGGGGAAAGGTATGGCTACACCTTC.

The genes are TRBV7-9 and TRBJ1-2, with D possibly matching TRBD1 (5 bases). V lost 6 bases, J lost 0 bases, and 20 bases lay in between. The CDR3 covers 17 residues. Germline-derived CDR1 and CDR2 are SEHNR and FQNEAQ (reference sequence). CDR3 coding DNA: TGTGCCAGCAGTCCAAGACAGACCTGGGGGACTAACTATGGCTACACCTTC. It codes for CASSPRQTWGTNYGYTF.

The chain joins TRBV19 to TRBJ1-5; 7 bases are shared with TRBD1. Germline trimming cut 4 bases from V and 3 bases from J; bases unmatched to any gene: 9. Germline assignment: CDR1 LNHDA and CDR2 SQIVND (reference sequence). The CDR3 totals 16 residues. The DNA of the CDR3 is TGTGCCAGTAGTAGCTCATGGACAGGCAACAATCAGCCCCAGCATTTT. It codes for CASSSSWTGNNQPQHF.

This sequence joins TRBV28 and TRBJ2-1, with TRBD1 matching 10 bases. The ends lost 3 bases at V and 12 bases at J; junction bases unmatched: 8. Germline V gives CDR1 MDHEN, CDR2 SYDVKM. CDR3 length equals 14 residues. The CDR3: CASSFRDRGLGQFF. The CDR3 coding sequence is TGTGCCAGCAGTTTCCGGGACAGGGGTTTAGGGCAGTTCTTC.

This chain connects TRBV7-8 to TRBJ2-3; the match to TRBD1 covers 8 bases. The V segment lost 5 bases and the J segment 2 bases; nucleotides outside the gene matches: 6. Germline CDR1 SGHVS, CDR2 FQNEAQ. The CDR3 has 15 residues. CDR3 sequence reads: CASSLRTGITDTQYF. The CDR3 DNA follows: TGTGCCAGCAGCCTTAGGACAGGGATCACAGATACGCAGTATTTT.

V is TRBV5-1 and J is TRBJ2-3; 7 bases are a match to TRBD1. Looked up from germline, CDR1 is SGHRS and CDR2 is YFSETQ. This CDR3 has 14 amino acids. J gave up 4 bases and V 4 bases, and 6 bases lay outside the gene matches. The CDR3 DNA reads TGCGCCAGCAGCCAGCCCGACAGGGCAGATACGCAGTATTTT. Translated, it gives CASSQPDRADTQYF. Using reference TRBV5-1 and TRBJ2-3 for the parts outside the CDR3, the full variable domain is KAGVTQTPRYLIKTRGQQVTLSCSPISGHRSVSWYQQTPGQGLQFLFEYFSETQRNKGNFPGRFSGRQFSNSRSEMNVSTLELGDSALYLCASSQPDRADTQYFGPGTRLTVL.

J is TRBJ1-4 and V is TRBV15; TRBD1 is a possible D gene (6 bases). V shed 0 bases and J shed 7 bases, with 15 bases lying between them. This CDR3 region has 16 residues. Germline CDR1 is LNHNV and CDR2 is YYDKDF (reference sequence). For the CDR3, the DNA is TGTGCCACCAGCAGAGATACTGGGGTAGGGGGTGAAAAACTGTTTTTT. It encodes CATSRDTGVGGEKLFF.

This chain connects TRBV25-1 to TRBJ2-1; 7 bases match TRBD2. V trimming: 2 bases; J trimming: 2 bases; junction bases outside the gene matches: 3. The CDR3 covers 15 residues. Germline V gene data show CDR1 as MGHDK and CDR2 as SYGVNS. The CDR3 is CASSEPSGAYNEQFF. In DNA form, the CDR3 reads TGTGCCAGCAGTGAACCTAGCGGAGCCTACAATGAGCAGTTCTTC.

V gene TRBV29-1 combines with J gene TRBJ2-6, with 9 bases lining up with TRBD2. Looked up from germline, CDR1 is SQVTM and CDR2 is ANQGSEA. CDR3 length: 15 residues. The trim removed 4 bases at V and 2 bases at J, leaving 3 bases unmatched. The CDR3, as DNA: TGCAGCGTTGTAGCGGGGGAGGCTGGGGCCAACGTCCTGACTTTC. This gives the protein CSVVAGEAGANVLTF.

The chain has TRBV5-4 and TRBJ2-2; D possibly corresponds to TRBD1 (6 bases). The CDR3 contains 13 residues. Trimming took off 0 bases at V and 7 bases at J, with 7 bases between the two ends. The germline CDR1 and CDR2 sequences are SGHNT and YYREEE (reference sequence). Here the CDR3 reads CASSLVGGGELFF. CDR3 nucleotides: TGTGCCAGCAGCTTGGTAGGGGGCGGGGAGCTGTTTTTT. The full variable domain, its missing parts supplied by reference TRBV5-4 and TRBJ2-2, is ETGVTQSPTHLIKTRGQQVTLRCSSQSGHNTVSWYQQALGQGPQFIFQYYREEENGRGNFPPRFSGLQFPNYSSELNVNALELDDSALYLCASSLVGGGELFFGEGSRLTVL.

J is TRBJ2-3 and V is TRBV5-4; TRBD2 is a possible D gene (7 bases). The CDR3 loop spans 17 amino acids. The germline CDR1 and CDR2 sequences are SGHNT and YYREEE (reference sequence). The ends were cut back, 3 bases at V and 0 bases at J, with 17 bases in the middle. The CDR3 coding sequence is TGTGCCAGCAGCTCCTCCGGGGGGCCCCTGAGCACAGATACGCAGTATTTT. Translation: CASSSSGGPLSTDTQYF. The full variable domain, rest sourced from reference TRBV5-4 and TRBJ2-3, is ETGVTQSPTHLIKTRGQQVTLRCSSQSGHNTVSWYQQALGQGPQFIFQYYREEENGRGNFPPRFSGLQFPNYSSELNVNALELDDSALYLCASSSSGGPLSTDTQYFGPGTRLTVL.

V gene TRBV30 combines with J gene TRBJ2-3; the D gene could be TRBD1 or TRBD2 (5 bases each). From germline, CDR1 is GTSNPN and CDR2 SVGIG (reference sequence). There are 11 residues in the CDR3. The germline V and J ends were trimmed by 5 bases and 5 bases, with 8 bases remaining between them. CDR3 sequence reads: CAWWDGDTQYF. In DNA form, the CDR3 reads TGTGCCTGGTGGGACGGAGATACGCAGTATTTT.

The chain is built from TRBV12-1 and TRBJ2-7; the D call of TRBD1 is as the table states it, not checked on the DNA. TRBV12-1 is reported as a pseudogene. This CDR3 has 16 amino acids. In DNA form, the CDR3 reads TGTGCCAGCAGCTCCCGCCGGGACAGATGGCCCTACGAGCAGTACTTC. Protein sequence: CASSSRRDRWPYEQYF.

V gene TRBV2 combines with J gene TRBJ2-5, with D possibly being TRBD1 (7 bases). The CDR3 loop spans 15 amino acids. CDR1 SNHLY and CDR2 FYNNEI come from the germline V gene. Trimming removed 6 bases at V and 4 bases at J, with 18 bases between. The CDR3 here is CASRGRTGDRETQYF. In DNA form, the CDR3 reads TGTGCCAGCAGGGGGAGGACAGGAGATCGAGAGACCCAGTACTTC.

The rearrangement links TRBV28 to TRBJ1-4; the D is unclear. The germline V gene has CDR1 MDHEN and CDR2 SYDVKM. The CDR3 sequence is 14 residues long. The V end was cut by 5 bases, the J end by 0 bases, with 7 bases between. CDR3: CASSRASTNEKLFF. In nucleotides, the CDR3 is TGTGCCAGCAGTCGGGCCTCAACTAATGAAAAACTGTTTTTT.

J is TRBJ2-5 and V is TRBV5-8, with TRBD2 identical over 7 bases. With 0 bases clipped from V and 2 bases from J, the junction kept 7 bases outside the gene matches. Germline V gives CDR1 SGHTS, CDR2 YDEGEE. This CDR3 region has 16 residues. As DNA, the CDR3 is TGTGCCAGCAGCTTGGGAGCGGGGAGGACTCAAGAGACCCAGTACTTC. It is translated as CASSLGAGRTQETQYF. The variable domain in full, completed from reference TRBV5-8 and TRBJ2-5, reads EAGVTQSPTHLIKTRGQQATLRCSPISGHTSVYWYQQALGLGLQFLLWYDEGEERNRGNFPPRFSGRQFPNYSSELNVNALELEDSALYLCASSLGAGRTQETQYFGPGTRLLVL.